This T cell receptor beta chain appears in the sequencing data of a study of T cell responses to AZD1222 COVID-19 vaccine. Germline values: CDR1 LNHDA, CDR2 SQIVND (reference sequence). The CDR3 has 16 residues. After removal of 5 bases from V and 2 bases from J, the junction contained 8 bases not matched to a gene. Pooled samples include second doses given at about 4 or 12 weeks. As concerns this clone: Antigen: not known.

Sequencing used immunoSEQ multiplex PCR; TCRdb keeps in-frame clones, though not all of them. Of 150,000 to 200,000 clones in the sample, about 92% were seen once. Study-wide results and limits: Mostly white British, mostly female donors; authors suggested clonal diversity may be underestimated. Spike-specific TCR breadth and depth grew following two AZD1222 doses. Repertoire sampling was restricted to post-peak T cell response timepoints.

The source material was peripheral blood, sampled 28 days after the second AZD1222 dose. The origin of this receptor is an adult who received the AZD1222 COVID-19 vaccine. The chain couples TRBV19 to TRBJ1-4, with 7 positions matching TRBD1. The CDR3 reads CASSEGQIFTNEKLFF. CDR3 DNA sequence: TGTGCCAGTAGTGAGGGACAGATCTTCACTAATGAAAAACTGTTTTTT.